This is a list of T cell receptor beta chains from one sample in a study of T-cell reconstitution after alpha-beta-depleted transplantation in children. TCRdb reprocessed the PCR reads via MiXCR and lists one record per CDR3 protein. The table lists 90,000 to 130,000 distinct CDR3 sequences, 10% of them singletons, with under 35% in the top ten. The sequences come from PBMCs, collected before TCRalphabeta/CD19-depleted stem cell transplant. Source of these receptors: a boy between 2 and 10 years old with acute lymphoblastic leukemia, due to receive a stem cell transplant. The CDR3 runs from the conserved cysteine through the conserved F or W. The D gene is left open where the match is weak. Clone size, where shown, is once, few, many, or a class for clones that have expanded.

>-|TRBV28|TRBJ2-5|-
CASSLNMPQETQYF
TGTGCCAGCAGTTTGAACATGCCCCAAGAGACCCAGTACTTC
>TRBD2|TRBV5-1|TRBJ2-4|few
CASSRDPGLAGNIQYF
TGCGCCAGCAGCCGAGACCCGGGACTAGCGGGGAACATTCAGTACTTC
>-|TRBV20-1|TRBJ1-5|-
CSARGFWEEDQPQHF
TGCAGTGCTAGAGGATTTTGGGAGGAGGATCAGCCCCAGCATTTT
>TRBD2|TRBV7-2|TRBJ2-1|many
CASSLALAGRYNEQFF
TGTGCCAGCAGCTTAGCACTAGCGGGAAGGTACAATGAGCAGTTCTTC
>TRBD1|TRBV4-2|TRBJ1-1|few
CASSRHQGVNTEAFF
TGTGCCAGCAGTCGCCATCAGGGGGTGAACACTGAAGCTTTCTTT
>-|TRBV18|TRBJ1-2|few
CASSPRRDYGYTF
TGTGCCAGCTCACCACGTCGGGATTATGGCTACACCTTC
>-|TRBV5-1|TRBJ2-1|-
CASSMGAGDYYNEQFF
TGCGCCAGCAGCATGGGGGCAGGGGACTACTACAATGAGCAGTTCTTC
>TRBD2|TRBV5-1|TRBJ2-3|few
CASSHGTSGRASTDTQYF
TGCGCCAGCAGCCACGGGACTAGCGGGAGGGCCTCCACAGATACGCAGTATTTT
>-|TRBV20-1|TRBJ2-1|few
CSATHGSDEQFF
TGCAGTGCAACACACGGGTCCGATGAGCAGTTCTTC
>-|TRBV12-3/TRBV12-4|TRBJ2-6|few
CASRTDRMGANVLTF
TGTGCCAGCAGGACCGACCGGATGGGGGCCAACGTCCTGACTTTC
>-|TRBV10-2|TRBJ2-7|-
CASTRAYEQYF
TGCGCCAGCACCAGGGCCTACGAGCAGTACTTC
>-|TRBV10-3|TRBJ2-1|many
CAISPTLGILGNEQFF
TGTGCCATCAGTCCTACTTTGGGGATTTTGGGCAATGAGCAGTTCTTC
>-|TRBV27|TRBJ1-1|many
CASSLGRWGARTEAFF
TGTGCCAGCAGCCTCGGGAGGTGGGGGGCGCGTACTGAAGCTTTCTTT
>-|TRBV3-1|TRBJ2-7|-
CASSQDGREQYF
TGTGCCAGCAGCCAAGATGGGAGGGAGCAGTACTTC
>-|TRBV30|TRBJ1-1|few
CAWSAGFVTEAFF
TGTGCCTGGAGTGCCGGGTTCGTCACTGAAGCTTTCTTT
>-|TRBV7-2|TRBJ2-3|-
CVSSLHLDTQYF
TGTGTCAGCAGCTTACACTTAGATACGCAGTATTTT
>-|TRBV4-1|TRBJ2-2|few
CASSHLRTANTGELFF
TGCGCCAGCAGCCACCTCAGGACGGCGAACACCGGGGAGCTGTTTTTT
>TRBD2|TRBV7-2|TRBJ2-1|many
CASTDRLAGDNEQFF
TGTGCCAGCACCGATAGGCTAGCGGGCGACAATGAGCAGTTCTTC
>-|TRBV6-5|TRBJ1-2|many
CASRMDSHGYTF
TGTGCCAGCAGGATGGACAGCCATGGCTACACCTTC
>-|TRBV9|TRBJ2-1|-
CASSVARAGPNNEQFF
TGTGCCAGCAGCGTAGCTCGGGCGGGCCCAAACAATGAGCAGTTCTTC
>TRBD2|TRBV20-1|TRBJ2-3|many
CSASPFSGSFDTQYF
TGCAGTGCTTCCCCCTTTAGCGGGAGCTTCGATACGCAGTATTTT
>-|TRBV12-3/TRBV12-4|TRBJ1-5|-
CASTVNSNQPQHF
TGTGCCAGCACGGTGAATAGCAATCAGCCCCAGCATTTT
>-|TRBV7-2|TRBJ1-6|few
CASSPRVRSNSPLHF
TGTGCCAGCAGCCCACGGGTCAGAAGTAATTCACCCCTCCACTTT
>-|TRBV6-1|TRBJ2-3|many
CASTLGHPADTQYF
TGTGCCAGCACCCTCGGCCATCCGGCGGATACGCAGTATTTT
>-|TRBV24-1|TRBJ2-1|-
CATSDLWNEQFF
TGTGCCACCAGTGATTTGTGGAATGAGCAGTTCTTC
>-|TRBV12-3/TRBV12-4|TRBJ1-1|many
CASSTDYTEAFF
TGTGCCAGCAGCACAGATTACACTGAAGCTTTCTTT
>TRBD2|TRBV5-5|TRBJ2-2|few
CASSWTREAGELFF
TGTGCCAGCAGCTGGACTAGAGAGGCCGGGGAGCTGTTTTTT
>-|TRBV12-3/TRBV12-4|TRBJ2-1|-
CASSPGTAGLKGNEQFF
TGTGCCAGCTCCCCGGGAACGGCAGGGCTTAAGGGCAATGAGCAGTTCTTC
>-|TRBV5-1|TRBJ2-7|few
CASSLGTLGSYEQYF
TGCGCCAGCAGCTTGGGGACTCTCGGCTCCTACGAGCAGTACTTC
>TRBD2|TRBV20-1|TRBJ2-7|many
CSATGTSGKMSYEQYF
TGCAGTGCTACGGGGACTAGCGGGAAAATGAGTTACGAGCAGTACTTC
>TRBD1|TRBV6-5|TRBJ2-1|many
CASSWGQGKVFGEQFF
TGTGCCAGCAGTTGGGGACAGGGGAAAGTCTTCGGTGAGCAGTTCTTC
>-|TRBV30|TRBJ2-6|-
CACLAGANVLTF
TGTGCCTGCTTAGCCGGGGCCAACGTCCTGACTTTC
>-|TRBV20-1|TRBJ2-7|few
CSAHRGHYEQYF
TGCAGTGCACACCGGGGACACTACGAGCAGTACTTC
>-|TRBV20-1|TRBJ2-4|-
CSAPRTEFASKNIQYF
TGCAGTGCTCCGCGGACTGAGTTCGCTTCCAAAAACATTCAGTACTTC
>TRBD1|TRBV2|TRBJ2-5|few
CASPTWTGHPNFWETQYF
TGTGCCAGCCCAACCTGGACAGGCCACCCTAATTTCTGGGAGACCCAGTACTTC
>-|TRBV29-1|TRBJ2-2|-
CSVEGRNTGELFF
TGCAGCGTTGAAGGGAGGAACACCGGGGAGCTGTTTTTT
>-|TRBV7-2|TRBJ2-3|many
CASSLSGPGVDTQYF
TGTGCCAGCAGCTTAAGCGGTCCGGGTGTAGATACGCAGTATTTT
>TRBD2|TRBV5-4|TRBJ2-1|-
CASSLGGSNHNEQFF
TGTGCCAGCAGCTTGGGCGGGAGTAACCACAATGAGCAGTTCTTC
>-|TRBV10-3|TRBJ1-1|-
CAISRTADTEAFF
TGTGCCATCAGTCGGACGGCAGACACTGAAGCTTTCTTT
>TRBD1|TRBV10-3|TRBJ2-2|many
CAIQSGTVDTGELFF
TGTGCCATTCAGTCCGGGACAGTCGACACCGGGGAGCTGTTTTTT
>-|TRBV6-1|TRBJ2-7|few
CASTAFGETSSYEQYF
TGTGCCAGCACCGCTTTTGGGGAGACCTCATCCTACGAGCAGTACTTC
>-|TRBV3-1|TRBJ2-6|-
CASSALISGANVLTF
TGTGCCAGCAGCGCGCTTATCTCTGGGGCCAACGTCCTGACTTTC
>TRBD2|TRBV12-3/TRBV12-4|TRBJ2-7|few
CASSLGLAVTYEQYF
TGTGCCAGCAGTTTAGGGCTAGCGGTTACCTACGAGCAGTACTTC
>-|TRBV5-1|TRBJ2-5|many
CASSLATAGETQYF
TGCGCCAGCAGCTTGGCCACGGCGGGGGAGACCCAGTACTTC